The clone carrying this T cell receptor beta chain was found once. TCRdb keeps only in-frame clones here, not all; method: immunoSEQ multiplex PCR. The table lists more than 65,000 clones, roughly nine tenths of them singletons. This entry belongs to a study of blood T cell repertoires in COVID-19. Study-level background: Material from acute and convalescent COVID-19 was sourced from the United States, Italy and Spain. T cells, B-cell-depleted T cells, or PBMCs supplied cDNA or gDNA.

This CDR3 is built from 18 residues. Germline V gives CDR1 LNHNV, CDR2 YYDKDF (reference sequence). J gave up 5 bases and V 0 bases, and 11 bases lay outside the gene matches. This TCR was sampled from an elderly woman with active or convalescent COVID-19. Sequencing used peripheral blood. This chain connects TRBV15 to TRBJ2-1; 9 bases fit TRBD1. The CDR3 bases are TGTGCCACCAGCAGAGAAGGAATCAGGAGACAGGGGGACAATGAGCAGTTCTTC. This sequence encodes CATSREGIRRQGDNEQFF.